This T cell receptor beta chain was sequenced for a study of blood T cells in healthy people across ages (dated by TCRdb to between 2015 and 2016). About the study as a whole: In model experiments, roughly one uniquely barcoded TCR beta cDNA molecule per two T cells was captured by template switching. The study measured age-related changes in TCR beta repertoire diversity using deep sequencing normalized with unique cDNA molecular identifiers. The donors were divided into four age groups: young (average approximately 17 years), middle-aged (roughly 42), aged (about 61) and long-lived (roughly 86). To avoid experimental bias, donors of different ages were spread randomly across the sequencing lanes. For two donors (one aged 18 to 29 and one aged 80 or older), the study analyzed two additional independent replicas of 1 million unique cDNA reads from the same blood draw. Overall study results and their limits: Total diversity estimates from one million sequenced T cells were considered lower bounds and underestimates. Donor CMV infection status was unknown, potentially confounding age-related changes in expanded clonotypes. Compared with the aged group, the long-lived group had more naive CD4+ T cells, fewer expanded clones and increased TCR diversity, a pattern suggesting age selection. A strong correlation was found between observed TCR beta diversity and the percentage of naive T cells measured by flow cytometry. Observed TCR beta diversity per million T cells fell roughly linearly with age, and a significant reduction was already apparent by age around 39. Because profiling used bulk unsorted PBMCs, naive and antigen-experienced compartments could not be compared conclusively.

Systemically healthy Caucasian individuals from Russia, 35 to 40 in total and aged roughly 6 to 95 years, were included as donors. Each donor gave around 9.8 milliliters of peripheral blood, collected into EDTA-treated Vacutainer tubes. Ficoll-Paque density-gradient centrifugation was used to isolate PBMCs, with at least 6.5 million per sample. Total RNA, at least 6 micrograms per sample, was extracted from PBMCs with Trizol reagent. The percentages of naive CD45RAhigh/CD27high T cells were determined by flow cytometry on a PBMC aliquot from every donor. This clonotype occurred a few times. Its antigen target is currently unknown. Per-base qualities were not stored, and no clone one base away is much larger. The germline V gene encodes CDR1 LGHNA and CDR2 YSLEER. Trimmed from V: 1 base; trimmed from J: 11 bases; junction bases lacking a gene match: 3. The CDR3 runs 13 amino acids, cysteine and phenylalanine included. Only the CDR3 DNA is retained, 39 bases long and in frame from the first base.

Libraries were constructed by 5' RACE. The sample was run on an Illumina HiSeq 2500. The second PCR ran for roughly 7 to 12 cycles and used a J-beta primer mix along with a sample-barcoded 5' primer. Each TCR beta cDNA molecule received a unique molecular identifier from a template-switch 5' adaptor carrying 12 random nucleotides. At least 2.5 million CDR3-containing paired-end reads were obtained from each sample. First-strand cDNA was synthesized from all RNA with the Mint cDNA synthesis kit, primed by a TRBC-specific oligonucleotide. All cDNA was treated with uracil-DNA glycosylase and then went through a first 18-cycle PCR with the universal primers M1SS and BC2_uni_R. The paper's data handling went like this. For normalization, 1 million high-quality reads were randomly selected from each sample, with every read carrying a distinct molecular identifier. Reads sharing molecular identifiers were discarded rather than binned into consensus sequences. MiTCR, with a Q25 quality threshold and the strictest error-elimination algorithm, was used for CDR3 identification, clonotype clustering and error correction. A nonparametric unseen species model with Euler transformation was used to estimate lower-bound total TCR beta diversity. The public sequencing data were trimmed at Q25 with fastp and processed into clonotypes with MiXCR by TCRdb, which kept only in-frame beta chains. Under each unique CDR3 protein, matching rows form one entry showing the most common genes and DNA. The V and J calls shown here were made by TCRdb, not taken from the authors' results. This sample lists fewer than 900,000 distinct CDR3 sequences; approximately 43% were detected once. The ten largest clones represent around 20% of the sample.

This TCR was recovered from a woman aged 60-75 years in good health. The V gene is TRBV4-3 and the J gene is TRBJ2-5; 11 of the junction bases match TRBD2. Sample: blood. The CDR3 reads as follows: CASSQGLAGRQYF. The DNA reads TGCGCCAGCAGCCAAGGACTAGCGGGGAGGCAGTACTTC.